This is a list of T cell receptor beta chains from one sample in a study of T-cell memory formation after mild COVID-19. TCRdb re-derived calls from the 5' RACE reads in MiXCR, one entry per CDR3 protein. This sample carries about 190,000 distinct CDR3 sequences, about 10% of them seen once, and the ten largest clones take approximately 3%. Material: PBMCs or a T cell subset sorted from them (not recorded which). The receptors were sampled from a man between 18 and 29 years old who had mild COVID-19 (a few samples of this study predate the infection). Cell type and time point are not known. Both conserved end residues are part of each CDR3. Fields, in order: J gene, clone size, D gene, V gene, CDR3 DNA, CDR3 protein. A D gene is named only where the DNA matches it firmly. Some rows mark clone size as missing; the rest say once, few, many or name a class of expanded clone.

>TRBJ1-3|many|NA|TRBV9
TGTGCCAGCAGCGTAGCCCCAAGCTCTGGAAACACCATATATTTT
CASSVAPSSGNTIYF
>TRBJ1-6|NA|NA|TRBV7-9
TGTGCCAGCAGCCCCGGAGGGGCCAACGCCTATAATTCACCCCTCCACTTT
CASSPGGANAYNSPLHF
>TRBJ2-7|few|TRBD2|TRBV6-5
TGTGCCAGCAGTTACTCTAGCGGGGGGGCCTACGAGCAGTACTTC
CASSYSSGGAYEQYF
>TRBJ2-3|NA|NA|TRBV5-1
TGCGCCAGCAGCTTGAGACAGGTGGGGACAGATACGCAGTATTTT
CASSLRQVGTDTQYF
>TRBJ2-5|medium-sized|TRBD2|TRBV6-2/TRBV6-3
TGTGCCAGCAGTTACGAGGGAGGGGTAGAGACCCAGTACTTC
CASSYEGGVETQYF
>TRBJ1-6|NA|NA|TRBV27
TGTGCCAGCAGTTTAAGGCAAGCCTACTCACCCCTCCACTTT
CASSLRQAYSPLHF
>TRBJ1-3|few|NA|TRBV20-1
TGCAGTGCCCCGACGGACTCTGGAAACACCATATATTTT
CSAPTDSGNTIYF
>TRBJ2-1|NA|NA|TRBV19
TGTGCCAGTAGTGCTGGAGGGGGGGGGTACAATGAGCAGTTCTTC
CASSAGGGGYNEQFF
>TRBJ1-5|NA|NA|TRBV5-5
TGTGCCAGCAGCCACCTAGGGGGGGCCCGGGGGGCCCAGCATTTT
CASSHLGGARGAQHF
>TRBJ1-5|few|TRBD1|TRBV20-1
TGCAGCGTCGGACAGGGAGATCAGCCCCAGCATTTT
CSVGQGDQPQHF
>TRBJ2-2|few|NA|TRBV4-1
TGCGCCAGCAGCCACAGGGACCTGAACACCGGGGAGCTGTTTTTT
CASSHRDLNTGELFF
>TRBJ2-3|many|NA|TRBV5-1
TGCGCCAGCAGCTTGGGCTACGAGGGCTACGCAGATACGCAGTATTTT
CASSLGYEGYADTQYF
>TRBJ2-4|few|NA|TRBV20-1
TGCAGTGCCAGCGAGGGGGGCGCCAAAAACATTCAGTACTTC
CSASEGGAKNIQYF
>TRBJ1-1|once|NA|TRBV7-3
TGTGCCAGCAGCCCGATGGCAAACACTGAAGCTTTCTTT
CASSPMANTEAFF
>TRBJ2-1|NA|NA|TRBV7-9
TGTGCCAGCAGCCCCTGGGTCTCCTCCTACAATGAGCAGTTCTTC
CASSPWVSSYNEQFF
>TRBJ2-2|NA|NA|TRBV12-3/TRBV12-4
TGTGCCAGCAGTCGGACTCCCACCGGGGAGCTGTTTTTT
CASSRTPTGELFF
>TRBJ2-1|NA|TRBD1|TRBV24-1
TGTGCCACCAGTGATCCCAGGACAGGGGACAATGAGCAGTTCTTC
CATSDPRTGDNEQFF
>TRBJ2-3|few|TRBD2|TRBV12-3/TRBV12-4
TGTGCCAGCAGTTTCTCGCTAGCGGATCCTAGCACAGATACGCAGTATTTT
CASSFSLADPSTDTQYF
>TRBJ1-2|NA|NA|TRBV7-2
TGTGCCAGCAGCTTAGGGCAGCTGGGGGGCTACACCTTC
CASSLGQLGGYTF
>TRBJ2-3|NA|TRBD2|TRBV4-2
TGTGCCAGCAGCCGCGGACTAGCGGGGGAGGATACGCAGTATTTT
CASSRGLAGEDTQYF
>TRBJ2-1|few|NA|TRBV6-5
TGTGCCAGCAGTTACTCGATAGGCATGAGGTCCTACAATGAGCAGTTCTTC
CASSYSIGMRSYNEQFF
>TRBJ1-2|few|NA|TRBV5-5
TGTGCCAGCAGCTTGGGAACAGAAAGTGGCTACACCTTC
CASSLGTESGYTF
>TRBJ1-5|few|NA|TRBV7-2
TGTGCCAGCAGCTTAACGGGCCGGAATCAGCCCCAGCATTTT
CASSLTGRNQPQHF
>TRBJ1-2|few|TRBD1|TRBV5-6
TGTGCCAGCAGCCCTACCCCGGGACAGATCTATGGCTACACCTTC
CASSPTPGQIYGYTF
>TRBJ1-4|few|NA|TRBV7-2
TGTGCCAGCAGCTTAAGTCCAGTTTCTGAAAAACTGTTTTTT
CASSLSPVSEKLFF
>TRBJ1-2|few|NA|TRBV7-2
TGTGCCAGCAGCTTAGTCGGGGGGGCAGGAGATGGCTACACCTTC
CASSLVGGAGDGYTF
>TRBJ2-5|few|NA|TRBV5-1
TGCGCCAGCAGCCTAGGTTGGGCAGAAGAGACCCAGTACTTC
CASSLGWAEETQYF
>TRBJ2-5|few|NA|TRBV5-1
TGCGCCAGCAGCTTGGCCGGCGGCGGGGAAGTGGAGACCCAGTACTTC
CASSLAGGGEVETQYF
>TRBJ2-5|many|TRBD2|TRBV12-3/TRBV12-4
TGTGCCAGCAGTTTTCCGGGGGGGGAGGAGACCCAGTACTTC
CASSFPGGEETQYF
>TRBJ2-5|few|NA|TRBV7-8
TGTGCCAGCAGCTTTGGCAGACAAGAGACCCAGTACTTC
CASSFGRQETQYF
>TRBJ1-1|many|TRBD1|TRBV5-1
TGCGCCAGCGGATCCTCCCAGGGACAGCTCGAAGCTTTCTTT
CASGSSQGQLEAFF